This entry is about one T cell receptor (beta chain). Its target is not known. The data were taken from a study of cytomegalovirus exposure and HLA in healthy donors. V trimming: 6 bases; J trimming: 5 bases; junction bases outside the gene matches: 2. The germline V gene encodes CDR1 MDHEN and CDR2 SYDVKM. The CDR3 contains 14 residues. Overall study results and limits: TCR beta sequences reportedly predicted the HLA-A and HLA-B alleles of most subjects accurately. About 87% or about 30% of the time was how often most TCR beta V segments were productive, according to an earlier analysis. The authors listed 150 to 200 TCR beta chains as cytomegalovirus-associated.

It was with 60 Vbeta and 13 Jbeta primers that the PCR ran. TCRdb's copy holds only in-frame clones and misses some; the assay was immunoSEQ multiplex PCR. The sample comprises about 190,000 clones, around 86% of which are singletons, and approximately 6% rests with the top ten. This chain links TRBV28 with TRBJ2-5, with TRBD2 identical over 14 bases. This TCR came from a middle-aged man in good health and CMV-seropositive. Material: PBMCs. CDR3 region: CASSWTSGGETQYF. The CDR3 DNA is TGTGCCAGCAGCTGGACTAGCGGGGGGGAGACCCAGTACTTC. Complete variable domain (other parts from reference TRBV28 and TRBJ2-5): DVKVTQSSRYLVKRTGEKVFLECVQDMDHENMFWYRQDPGLGLRLIYFSYDVKMKEKGDIPEGYSVSREKKERFSLILESASTNQTSMYLCASSWTSGGETQYFGPGTRLLVL.